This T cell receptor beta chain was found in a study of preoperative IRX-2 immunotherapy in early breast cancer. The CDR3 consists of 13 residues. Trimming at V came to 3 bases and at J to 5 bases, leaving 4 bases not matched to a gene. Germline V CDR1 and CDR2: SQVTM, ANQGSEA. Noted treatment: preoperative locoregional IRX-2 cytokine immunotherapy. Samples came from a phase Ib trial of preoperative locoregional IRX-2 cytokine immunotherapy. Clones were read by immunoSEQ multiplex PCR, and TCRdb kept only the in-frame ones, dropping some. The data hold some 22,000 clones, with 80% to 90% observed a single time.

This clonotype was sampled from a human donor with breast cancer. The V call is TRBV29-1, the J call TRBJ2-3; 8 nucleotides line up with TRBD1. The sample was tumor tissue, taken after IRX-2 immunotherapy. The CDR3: CSVDGQGGDTQYF. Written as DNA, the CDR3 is TGCAGCGTTGACGGACAGGGTGGAGATACGCAGTATTTT.